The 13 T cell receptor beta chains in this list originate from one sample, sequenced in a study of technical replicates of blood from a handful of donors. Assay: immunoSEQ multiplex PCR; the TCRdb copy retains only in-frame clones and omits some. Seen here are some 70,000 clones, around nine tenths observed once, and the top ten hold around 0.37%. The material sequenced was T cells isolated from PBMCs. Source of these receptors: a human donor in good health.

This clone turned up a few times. This CDR3 reads CASAPGQGNTEAFF. The DNA for the CDR3 is TGTGCTAGTGCCCCCGGACAGGGGAACACTGAAGCTTTCTTT. The rearrangement joins TRBV12-5 to TRBJ1-1; 8 nucleotides align to TRBD1. The CDR3 is 14 residues long. Germline V lookup: CDR1 LGHNT, CDR2 FRNRAP. The V segment lost 7 bases and the J segment 1 base; nucleotides outside the gene matches: 5.

The CDR3, as DNA: TGTGCCAGCAGCGCCGGACTAGCAGTCACAGATACGCAGTATTTT. Encoded protein: CASSAGLAVTDTQYF. The chain combines TRBV9 with TRBJ2-3; 8 positions match TRBD2. This CDR3 region has 15 residues. Germline loops: CDR1 SGDLS, CDR2 YYNGEE. V gave up 3 bases and J gave up 2 bases; unmatched junction bases: 5. The entire variable domain, with the rest obtained from reference TRBV9 and TRBJ2-3, is as follows: DSGVTQTPKHLITATGQRVTLRCSPRSGDLSVYWYQQSLDQGLQFLIQYYNGEERAKGNILERFSAQQFPDLHSELNLSSLELGDSALYFCASSAGLAVTDTQYFGPGTRLTVL.

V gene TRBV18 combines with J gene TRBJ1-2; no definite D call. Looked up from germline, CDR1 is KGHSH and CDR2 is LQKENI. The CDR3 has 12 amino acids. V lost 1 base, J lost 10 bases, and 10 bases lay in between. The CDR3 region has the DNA TGTGCCAGCTCACCACAAGGACTTGCCTACACCTTC. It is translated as CASSPQGLAYTF.

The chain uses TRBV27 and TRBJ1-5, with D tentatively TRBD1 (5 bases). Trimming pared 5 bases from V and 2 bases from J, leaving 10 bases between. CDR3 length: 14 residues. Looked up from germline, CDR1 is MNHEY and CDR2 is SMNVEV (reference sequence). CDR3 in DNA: TGTGCCAGCAGTCCTATAGGGGGCAATCAGCCCCAGCATTTT. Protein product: CASSPIGGNQPQHF.

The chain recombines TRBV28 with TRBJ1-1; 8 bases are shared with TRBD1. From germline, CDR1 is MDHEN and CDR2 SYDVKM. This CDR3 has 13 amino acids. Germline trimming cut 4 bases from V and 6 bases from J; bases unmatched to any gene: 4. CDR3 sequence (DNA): TGTGCCAGCAGTTCTACAGGGGGGGCTGAAGCTTTCTTT. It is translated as CASSSTGGAEAFF.

The CDR3 is CASSLQGALNYGYTF. Here the CDR3 DNA reads TGTGCCAGCAGCCTACAGGGGGCGCTTAACTATGGCTACACCTTC. This chain connects TRBV27 to TRBJ1-2, with 9 bases aligning to TRBD1. The CDR3 sequence is 15 residues long. Germline V gene data show CDR1 as MNHEY and CDR2 as SMNVEV (reference sequence). Unmatched junction bases numbered 6, after V lost 6 bases and J lost 1 base.

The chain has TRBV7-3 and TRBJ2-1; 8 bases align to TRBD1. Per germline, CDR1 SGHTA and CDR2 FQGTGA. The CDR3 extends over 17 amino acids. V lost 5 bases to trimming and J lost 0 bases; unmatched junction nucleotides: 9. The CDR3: CASSPWTGPSSYNEQFF. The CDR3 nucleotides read TGTGCCAGCAGCCCCTGGACAGGGCCAAGCTCCTACAATGAGCAGTTCTTC.

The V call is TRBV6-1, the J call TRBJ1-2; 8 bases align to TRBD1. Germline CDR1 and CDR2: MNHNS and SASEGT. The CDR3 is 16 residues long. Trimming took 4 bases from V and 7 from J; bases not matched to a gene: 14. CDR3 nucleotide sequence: TGTGCCAGCAGTGGCTTGCGGACAGGGAAGATTGGTGGCTACACCTTC. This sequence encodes CASSGLRTGKIGGYTF.

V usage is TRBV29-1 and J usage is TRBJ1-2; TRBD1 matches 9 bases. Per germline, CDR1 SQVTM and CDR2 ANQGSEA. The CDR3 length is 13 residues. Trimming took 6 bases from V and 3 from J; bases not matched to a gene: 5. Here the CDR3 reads CSVETGGYYGYTF. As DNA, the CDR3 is TGCAGCGTCGAGACAGGGGGATACTATGGCTACACCTTC.

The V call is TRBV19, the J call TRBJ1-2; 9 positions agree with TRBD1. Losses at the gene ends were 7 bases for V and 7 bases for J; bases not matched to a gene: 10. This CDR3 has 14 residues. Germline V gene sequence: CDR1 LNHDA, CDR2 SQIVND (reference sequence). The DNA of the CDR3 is TGTGCCAGTACCCACATCAGGACAGGGGTTGGCTACACCTTC. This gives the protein CASTHIRTGVGYTF.

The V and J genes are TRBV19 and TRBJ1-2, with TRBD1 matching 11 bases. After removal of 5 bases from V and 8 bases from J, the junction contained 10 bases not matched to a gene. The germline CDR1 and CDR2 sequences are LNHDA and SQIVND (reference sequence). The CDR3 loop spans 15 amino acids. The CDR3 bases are TGTGCCAGTAGTTTCGGACAGGGGGCAGGTTGGGGCTACACCTTC. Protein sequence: CASSFGQGAGWGYTF.

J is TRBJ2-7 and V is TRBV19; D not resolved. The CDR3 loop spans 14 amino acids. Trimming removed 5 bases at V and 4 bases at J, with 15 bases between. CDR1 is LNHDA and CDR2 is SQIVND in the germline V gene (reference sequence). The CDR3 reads CASSLTVSFYEQYF. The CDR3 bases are TGTGCCAGTAGTCTAACAGTTTCCTTTTACGAGCAGTACTTC.

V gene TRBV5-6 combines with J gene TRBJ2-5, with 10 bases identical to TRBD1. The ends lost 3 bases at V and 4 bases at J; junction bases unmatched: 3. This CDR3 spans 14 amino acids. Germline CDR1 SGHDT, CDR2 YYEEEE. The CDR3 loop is CASSWDRGLETQYF. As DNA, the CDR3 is TGTGCCAGCAGCTGGGACAGGGGCTTAGAGACCCAGTACTTC.